The 27 T cell receptor beta chains reported below all come from one sample, sequenced in a study of T cell responses to AZD1222 COVID-19 vaccine. Only in-frame clones appear in the TCRdb table, and some are missing; sequencing was by immunoSEQ multiplex PCR. Altogether about 70,000 clones are present, roughly 85% being singletons, with the ten largest covering around 21%. Source: peripheral blood, taken on day 0 of AZD1222 vaccination. All receptors come from an adult in good health.

The rearrangement uses TRBV24-1 and TRBJ1-5, with TRBD1 matching 7 bases. The J segment lost 5 bases and the V segment lost 6 bases, leaving 12 bases of the junction unmatched. In germline, CDR1 is KGHDR, CDR2 SFDVKD. The CDR3 runs to 16 residues. CDR3 nucleotides: TGTGCCACCAGTCACCCATGGGGGCAGGGGGATCAGCCCCAGCATTTT. Translation: CATSHPWGQGDQPQHF.

This clone was seen only once. The CDR3 protein is CASSTGGNTEAFF. CDR3 bases: TGCGCCAGCAGCACGGGGGGTAACACTGAAGCTTTCTTT. This rearrangement joins TRBV5-1 to TRBJ1-1, with D perhaps TRBD1 (5 bases). This CDR3 has 13 amino acids. Per the germline V gene, CDR1 is SGHRS and CDR2 is YFSETQ. Trimming removed 4 bases at V and 2 bases at J, with 9 bases between.

This chain uses TRBV2 with TRBJ1-2, with D perhaps TRBD1 (6 bases). V was shortened by 9 bases and J by 2 bases, with 7 bases between the two germline ends. The CDR3 extends over 11 amino acids. The V gene's germline CDR1 is SNHLY and CDR2 FYNNEI. CDR3 residues: CARRGNYGYTF. CDR3 DNA sequence: TGTGCCAGAAGGGGGAACTATGGCTACACCTTC.

This chain connects TRBV4-1 to TRBJ1-4, with D possibly being TRBD1 (5 bases). V was pared by 0 bases and J by 1 base, with 15 bases between. This CDR3 comprises 18 residues. From germline, CDR1 is MGHRA and CDR2 YSYEKL. The CDR3 bases are TGCGCCAGCAGCCAAGAGAGGCTTTGGGGGGGAACTAATGAAAAACTGTTTTTT. Protein: CASSQERLWGGTNEKLFF.

The genes are TRBV15 and TRBJ2-2; 9 bases align to TRBD1. The germline gives CDR1 LNHNV, CDR2 YYDKDF (reference sequence). The trim removed 4 bases at V and 5 bases at J, leaving 2 bases unmatched. The CDR3 sequence is 14 residues long. The CDR3 bases are TGTGCCACCAGCAACGACAGGGGGACCGGGGAGCTGTTTTTT. It yields the protein CATSNDRGTGELFF.

The chain uses TRBV6-5 and TRBJ2-3; possible D gene TRBD1, 6 bases. CDR3 length: 14 amino acids. Germline values: CDR1 MNHEY, CDR2 SVGAGI. Between the trimmed V and J ends, which lost 2 bases and 2 bases, there was a span of 8 bases. The CDR3 DNA sequence: TGTGCCAGCAGTTACCGGGACAACACAGATACGCAGTATTTT. This encodes CASSYRDNTDTQYF.

The chain has TRBV6-5 and TRBJ1-2; possibly TRBD1 for D (6 bases). Deletions cut 5 bases from V and 2 bases from J, with 12 bases between. The CDR3 runs 14 residues. Germline CDR1 and CDR2: MNHEY and SVGAGI. This CDR3 is CASSIGGSNYGYTF. The CDR3 DNA reads as TGTGCCAGCAGTATAGGGGGGTCCAACTATGGCTACACCTTC.

This clone was seen only once. The J gene is TRBJ1-1, the V gene TRBV5-1; no definite D call. Deletions cut 4 bases from V and 3 bases from J, with 16 bases between. The germline CDR1 and CDR2 sequences are SGHRS and YFSETQ. The CDR3 contains 15 residues. CDR3 sequence reads: CASSKEVQFHTEAFF. The CDR3 bases are TGCGCCAGCAGCAAGGAGGTACAGTTTCACACTGAAGCTTTCTTT.

This sequence joins TRBV27 and TRBJ2-7; 10 nucleotides match TRBD2. The CDR3 totals 14 residues. The ends lost 4 bases at V and 3 bases at J; junction bases unmatched: 3. Germline V gene lookup returns CDR1 MNHEY and CDR2 SMNVEV (reference sequence). CDR3 DNA sequence: TGTGCCAGCAGTTCGGGACTAGCGAACTACGAGCAGTACTTC. Translated: CASSSGLANYEQYF.

This clone was counted a few times. The chain has TRBV6-5 and TRBJ1-3; no firm D call. CDR3 length: 11 residues. Trimming stripped 11 bases from V and 1 base from J, with 6 bases between. Germline V lookup: CDR1 MNHEY, CDR2 SVGAGI. In nucleotides, the CDR3 is TGTGCCGGCGGGTCTGGAAACACCATATATTTT. It codes for CAGGSGNTIYF.

This clone appeared once. V gene TRBV27 combines with J gene TRBJ2-7; 10 positions agree with TRBD2. Germline values: CDR1 MNHEY, CDR2 SMNVEV (reference sequence). The V segment lost 6 bases and the J segment 3 bases; nucleotides outside the gene matches: 8. The CDR3 consists of 15 residues. The CDR3 DNA sequence: TGTGCCAGCAGCCGAGCGGGGGGGAGCCTCTACGAGCAGTACTTC. This sequence encodes CASSRAGGSLYEQYF.

The CDR3 nucleotides are TGTGCCAGCAGCTCGGACGGCTCCTACAATGAGCAGTTCTTC. Protein sequence: CASSSDGSYNEQFF. V and J are TRBV6-5 and TRBJ2-1; D not resolved. With 6 bases removed from V and 0 bases from J, the gap between germline ends came to 9 bases. The CDR3 totals 14 residues. Germline V CDR1 and CDR2: MNHEY, SVGAGI.

This chain uses TRBV5-5 with TRBJ2-3, with TRBD1 identical over 9 bases. The V and J ends lost 3 bases and 6 bases, in that order; junction bases with no gene match: 5. Germline lookup yields CDR1 SGHKS and CDR2 YYEKEE (reference sequence). The CDR3 loop spans 14 amino acids. The chain's CDR3 is CASSYGTGKDTQYF. CDR3 coding DNA: TGTGCCAGCAGCTACGGGACAGGGAAGGATACGCAGTATTTT.

The J gene is TRBJ1-1, the V gene TRBV5-8; D call uncertain. CDR1 and CDR2 from the germline V gene are SGHTS and YDEGEE. This CDR3 comprises 12 residues. Deletions cut 1 base from V and 7 bases from J, with 8 bases between. CDR3 region: CASSLSGVEAFF. In DNA, the CDR3 is TGTGCCAGCAGCTTGTCCGGTGTTGAAGCTTTCTTT. Filled out from reference TRBV5-8 and TRBJ1-1, the complete variable domain reads EAGVTQSPTHLIKTRGQQATLRCSPISGHTSVYWYQQALGLGLQFLLWYDEGEERNRGNFPPRFSGRQFPNYSSELNVNALELEDSALYLCASSLSGVEAFFGQGTRLTVV.

The chain couples TRBV14 to TRBJ2-1; no reliable D call. The CDR3 totals 13 residues. Trimming shortened V by 1 base and J by 7 bases, and 8 bases separated the two germline ends. CDR1 is SGHDN, CDR2 FVKESK, per germline. The CDR3, as DNA: TGTGCCAGCAGCCAAGTAGGCTGGAATGAGCAGTTCTTC. Translating gives CASSQVGWNEQFF.

This clone is a singleton in its sample. The rearrangement links TRBV6-1 to TRBJ2-3, with a tentative D call TRBD1 (6 bases). The V end was cut by 0 bases, the J end by 5 bases, with 12 bases between. The germline V gene has CDR1 MNHNS and CDR2 SASEGT. The CDR3 contains 15 residues. CDR3 DNA: TGTGCCAGCAGTGAAGCCCCAGGGGCCGGAGATACGCAGTATTTT. Translated: CASSEAPGAGDTQYF.

This clone was observed a few times. This same CDR3 is encoded by further DNA sequences in the sample. V gene TRBV6-1 combines with J gene TRBJ1-1; D is undetermined. This CDR3 contains 12 residues. CDR1 is MNHNS, CDR2 SASEGT, per germline. V lost 2 bases to trimming and J lost 2 bases, with 3 bases between them. CDR3 residues: CASSELNTEAFF. The DNA of the CDR3 is TGTGCCAGCAGTGAACTTAACACTGAAGCTTTCTTT.

V and J are TRBV7-8 and TRBJ1-2; D might be TRBD1 (6 bases). Trimming removed 7 bases at V and 7 bases at J, with 16 bases between. The CDR3 spans 13 residues. Germline V gene lookup returns CDR1 SGHVS and CDR2 FQNEAQ. CDR3 nucleotides: TGTGCCAGCACCCTACAGGGTAGAGGTGGCTACACCTTC. Residues: CASTLQGRGGYTF.

This chain joins TRBV6-5 and TRBJ2-7; D is unresolved. V was shortened by 4 bases and J by 6 bases, with 16 bases between the two germline ends. The CDR3 is 14 amino acids. The germline gives CDR1 MNHEY, CDR2 SVGAGI. CDR3 loop: CASSSLKTVSEQYF. The CDR3 DNA follows: TGTGCCAGCAGTTCACTGAAGACTGTGAGCGAGCAGTACTTC.

The chain employs TRBV27 and TRBJ1-2, with TRBD1 matching over 7 bases. This CDR3 has 14 residues. Germline V CDR1 and CDR2: MNHEY, SMNVEV (reference sequence). The J segment lost 4 bases and the V segment lost 5 bases, leaving 7 bases of the junction unmatched. The CDR3 reads CASSPTGAGYGYTF. CDR3 DNA: TGTGCCAGCAGTCCTACAGGGGCGGGCTATGGCTACACCTTC.

This sequence joins TRBV6-1 and TRBJ1-1, with D hard to call. This CDR3 region has 13 residues. Germline-derived CDR1 and CDR2 are MNHNS and SASEGT. V shed 2 bases and J shed 7 bases, with 11 bases lying between them. CDR3 nucleotide sequence: TGTGCCAGCAGTGAAATAGGGTCGGGTGAAGCTTTCTTT. Amino acids: CASSEIGSGEAFF.

The rearrangement links TRBV6-8 to TRBJ1-1; D may be TRBD1 (6 bases). The CDR3 extends over 15 amino acids. The V end was cut by 5 bases, the J end by 0 bases, with 13 bases between. CDR1 and CDR2 (germline): MNHGY, SAAAGT. The CDR3 bases are TGTGCCAGCAGTCCGCCAGGGGACATGAACACTGAAGCTTTCTTT. Its translation: CASSPPGDMNTEAFF.

This chain joins TRBV11-3 and TRBJ2-5; unclear D gene. V was pared by 4 bases and J by 5 bases, with 11 bases between. The length of the CDR3 is 13 residues. Looked up from germline, CDR1 is SGHNT and CDR2 is YENEEA. The DNA for the CDR3 is TGTGCCAGCAGCTCCGCGGAGTGGGAGACCCAGTACTTC. Its protein is CASSSAEWETQYF. The variable domain in full, with the rest retrieved from reference TRBV11-3 and TRBJ2-5, is EAGVVQSPRYKIIEKKQPVAFWCNPISGHNTLYWYLQNLGQGPELLIRYENEEAVDDSQLPKDRFSAERLKGVDSTLKIQPAELGDSAVYLCASSSAEWETQYFGPGTRLLVL.

The V call is TRBV5-1, the J call TRBJ2-3, with D unclear. Germline V gives CDR1 SGHRS, CDR2 YFSETQ. The CDR3 loop spans 16 amino acids. The V end lost 3 bases, the J end lost 0 bases, and 14 bases lay between the germline ends. The CDR3 protein is CASSSLGVDSTDTQYF. CDR3 sequence (DNA): TGCGCCAGCAGCTCCTTGGGCGTGGATAGCACAGATACGCAGTATTTT.

This rearrangement joins TRBV6-5 to TRBJ2-5, with no clear D. From germline, CDR1 is MNHEY and CDR2 SVGAGI. The V gene lost 0 bases and the J gene lost 5 bases, with 7 bases spanning the gap. CDR3 length: 13 residues. The CDR3 nucleotides read TGTGCCAGCAGTTACTCGGGGTCTGAGACCCAGTACTTC. Translation: CASSYSGSETQYF.

This chain connects TRBV7-6 to TRBJ2-3; 8 nucleotides line up with TRBD1. The CDR3 totals 16 residues. The junction had 6 bases not matched to a gene; V was cut back by 1 base and J by 3 bases. CDR1 SGHVS and CDR2 FNYEAQ come from the germline V gene. In DNA, the CDR3 is TGTGCCAGCAGCTTAGGGACAGGGATTAAGACAGATACGCAGTATTTT. Its protein is CASSLGTGIKTDTQYF.

V usage is TRBV3-1 (or the pseudogene TRBV3-2) and J usage is TRBJ2-1; 7 positions agree with TRBD2. CDR3 length equals 15 residues. Germline CDR1 is LGHDT and CDR2 is YNNKEL (reference sequence). After removal of 1 base from V and 4 bases from J, the junction contained 4 bases not matched to a gene. The CDR3 DNA is TGTGCCAGCAGCCAAGGTGGCGGGGGATACAATGAGCAGTTCTTC. This gives the protein CASSQGGGGYNEQFF.